This paragraph reports one T cell receptor beta chain. Its specificity is unknown. It was with 60 Vbeta and 13 Jbeta primers that the PCR ran. Clones were sequenced by immunoSEQ multiplex PCR, and TCRdb holds only the in-frame ones, with some missing. The repertoire table contains about 67,000 clones. The sample belongs to a study of cytomegalovirus exposure and HLA in healthy donors. Study findings and constraints: Analysis was carried out at a later point, and it linked a missense DCLRE1C variant to TCR beta V- and J-gene trimming. TCR beta chains numbering some 160 were designated cytomegalovirus-associated. According to a later analysis, donors in an Asian-associated ancestry cluster reportedly had fewer N-insertions than the 666-donor mean.

Deletions cut 6 bases from V and 4 bases from J, with 18 bases between. This CDR3 region has 15 residues. CDR1 and CDR2 (germline): KGHSH, LQKENI. The material sequenced was PBMCs. This sequence joins TRBV18 and TRBJ2-5, with D possibly being TRBD1 (7 bases). The source of this sequence is a boy aged 10-17 years in good health and CMV-seronegative. The CDR3 region is CASSPSTGRLETQYF. In DNA, the CDR3 is TGTGCCAGCTCCCCATCGACAGGGAGGCTAGAGACCCAGTACTTC.